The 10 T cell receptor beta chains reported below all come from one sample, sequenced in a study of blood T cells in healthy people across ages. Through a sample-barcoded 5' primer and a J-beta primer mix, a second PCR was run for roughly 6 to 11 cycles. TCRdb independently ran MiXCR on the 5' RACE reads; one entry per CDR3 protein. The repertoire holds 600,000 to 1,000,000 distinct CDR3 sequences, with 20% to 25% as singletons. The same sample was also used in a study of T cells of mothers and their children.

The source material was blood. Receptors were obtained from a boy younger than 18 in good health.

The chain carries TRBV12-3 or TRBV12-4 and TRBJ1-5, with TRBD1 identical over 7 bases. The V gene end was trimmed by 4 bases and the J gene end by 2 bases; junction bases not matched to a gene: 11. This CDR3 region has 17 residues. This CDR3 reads CASSSHKGGLGNQPQHF. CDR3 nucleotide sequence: TGTGCCAGCAGTTCTCATAAAGGGGGCCTCGGCAATCAGCCCCAGCATTTT.

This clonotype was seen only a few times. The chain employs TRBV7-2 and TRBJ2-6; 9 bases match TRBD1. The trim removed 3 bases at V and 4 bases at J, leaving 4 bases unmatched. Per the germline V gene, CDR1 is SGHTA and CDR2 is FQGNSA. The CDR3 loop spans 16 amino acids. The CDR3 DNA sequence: TGTGCCAGCAGCTTGTACAGGGGGCCCGGGGCCAACGTCCTGACTTTC. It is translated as CASSLYRGPGANVLTF.

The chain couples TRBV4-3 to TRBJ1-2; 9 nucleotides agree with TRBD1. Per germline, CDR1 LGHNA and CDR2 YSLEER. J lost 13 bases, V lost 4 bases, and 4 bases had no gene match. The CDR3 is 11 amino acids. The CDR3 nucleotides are TGCGCCAGCAGCCGGGACAGGGCTATCACCTTC. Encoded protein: CASSRDRAITF.

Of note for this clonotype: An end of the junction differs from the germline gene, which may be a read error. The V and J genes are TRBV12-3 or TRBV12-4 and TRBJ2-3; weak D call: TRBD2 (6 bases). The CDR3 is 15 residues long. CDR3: CASSPGGLGADAQYF. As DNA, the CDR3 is TGTGCCAGCAGTCCTGGGGGACTCGGGGCAGATGCGCAGTATTTT.

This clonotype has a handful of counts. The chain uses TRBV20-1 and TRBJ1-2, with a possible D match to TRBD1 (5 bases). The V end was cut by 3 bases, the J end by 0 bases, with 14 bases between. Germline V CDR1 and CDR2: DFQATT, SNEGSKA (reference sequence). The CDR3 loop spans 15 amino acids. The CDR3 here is CSASVSTAANYGYTF. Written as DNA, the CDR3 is TGCAGTGCTAGCGTCTCGACAGCAGCTAACTATGGCTACACCTTC.

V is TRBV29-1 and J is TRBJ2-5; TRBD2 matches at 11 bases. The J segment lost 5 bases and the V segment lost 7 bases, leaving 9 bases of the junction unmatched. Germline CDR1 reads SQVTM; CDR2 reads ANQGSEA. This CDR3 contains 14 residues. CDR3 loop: CSGASGGKAETQYF. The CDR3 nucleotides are TGCAGCGGTGCTAGCGGGGGGAAAGCGGAGACCCAGTACTTC.

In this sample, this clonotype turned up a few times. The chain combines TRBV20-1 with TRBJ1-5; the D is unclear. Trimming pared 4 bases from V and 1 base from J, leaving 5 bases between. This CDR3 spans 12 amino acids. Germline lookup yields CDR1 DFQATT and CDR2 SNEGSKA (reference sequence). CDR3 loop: CSAKSSNQPQHF. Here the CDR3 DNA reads TGCAGTGCTAAATCCAGCAATCAGCCCCAGCATTTT.

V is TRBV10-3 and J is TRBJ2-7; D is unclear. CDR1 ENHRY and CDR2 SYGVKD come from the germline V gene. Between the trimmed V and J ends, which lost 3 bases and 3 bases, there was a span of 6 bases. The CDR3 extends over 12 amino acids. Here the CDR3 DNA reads TGTGCCATCAGTGATTGGGGCTACGAGCAGTACTTC. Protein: CAISDWGYEQYF.

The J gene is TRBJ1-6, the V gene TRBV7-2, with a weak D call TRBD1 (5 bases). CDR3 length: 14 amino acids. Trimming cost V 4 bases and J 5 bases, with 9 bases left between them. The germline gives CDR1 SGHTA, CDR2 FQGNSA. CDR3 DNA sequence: TGTGCCAGCAGCTCCGGCAGGGATAATTCACCCCTCCACTTT. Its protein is CASSSGRDNSPLHF. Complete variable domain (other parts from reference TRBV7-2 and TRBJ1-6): GAGVSQSPSNKVTEKGKDVELRCDPISGHTALYWYRQSLGQGLEFLIYFQGNSAPDKSGLPSDRFSAERTGGSVSTLTIQRTQQEDSAVYLCASSSGRDNSPLHFGNGTRLTVT.

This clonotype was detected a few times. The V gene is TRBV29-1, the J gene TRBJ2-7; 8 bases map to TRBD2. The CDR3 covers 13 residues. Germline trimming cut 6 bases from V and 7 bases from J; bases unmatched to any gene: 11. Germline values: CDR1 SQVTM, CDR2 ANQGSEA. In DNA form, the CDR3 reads TGCAGCGTAGTAGCGGGATGGTTGGATGAGCAGTACTTC. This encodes CSVVAGWLDEQYF.